This T cell receptor (beta chain) was identified during a study of blood T cell repertoires in COVID-19. Overall study context: The United States, Italy and Spain were the sources of the acute and convalescent COVID-19 samples. T cells, B-cell-depleted T cells, or PBMCs supplied cDNA or gDNA.

CDR1 MNHEY and CDR2 SVGAGI come from the germline V gene. The CDR3 sequence is 15 residues long. Trimming took 6 bases from V and 1 from J; bases not matched to a gene: 8. Only in-frame clones appear in the TCRdb table, and some are missing; sequencing was by immunoSEQ multiplex PCR. The data contain tens of thousands of clones, around 91% of them seen just once; the ten biggest clones take up roughly 8%. The sequenced sample was peripheral blood. The clonotype comes from a human donor in a cohort sampled during active COVID-19. The chain has TRBV6-5 and TRBJ1-1; 7 bases agree with TRBD1. The CDR3: CASRDQGTANTEAFF. The DNA for the CDR3 is TGTGCCAGCAGAGACCAAGGGACAGCGAACACTGAAGCTTTCTTT.